This T cell receptor (beta chain) was found in a study of T cells in Graves' hyperthyroidism and ophthalmopathy. TCR beta CDR3 regions were amplified from RNA transcripts. During a first-round RT-PCR of the TCR CDR3, the HTBI primer set was used. TCRdb passed the multiplex PCR reads through MiXCR, listing each CDR3 protein once. The sample consists of about 380,000 distinct CDR3 sequences, more than 11% of them appearing once. This clonotype was recorded at least ten times. In germline, CDR1 is KGHDR, CDR2 SFDVKD. V was shortened by 11 bases and J by 0 bases, with 13 bases between the two germline ends. The CDR3 contains 14 residues.

The source material was blood. The sequence was obtained from a woman in her fifties or sixties with Graves' hyperthyroidism. The chain links TRBV24-1 to TRBJ2-1; D remains ambiguous. The CDR3 nucleotides are TGTGCCAGCAAAAAACCGGGCTCCTACAATGAGCAGTTCTTC. Protein: CASKKPGSYNEQFF.